The clone carrying this T cell receptor beta chain has a single count. This specimen comes from a study of blood T cell repertoires in COVID-19. The CDR3 length is 17 residues. Germline V gene sequence: CDR1 SEHNR, CDR2 FQNEAQ (reference sequence). Germline trimming cut 7 bases from V and 9 bases from J; bases unmatched to any gene: 21. In the study's own analysis: Researchers report that nucleated cell counts were estimated from reference gene primer amplification. Assay: immunoSEQ multiplex PCR; the TCRdb copy retains only in-frame clones and omits some. V, J and clone size derive from that table, while D and trimming were established from the DNA sequence. The sample carries about 58,000 clones, around 86% recorded once.

Sequencing was done on a sample of peripheral blood. This receptor was identified in a human donor with active COVID-19. The donor label of this sample is uncertain. The chain has TRBV7-9 and TRBJ2-1; TRBD1 matches 7 bases. The CDR3 region has the DNA TGTGCCAGCACCGTGAAGTCCAGGGGGTATCGTCCAAGTGAGCAGTTCTTC. Translating it yields CASTVKSRGYRPSEQFF.